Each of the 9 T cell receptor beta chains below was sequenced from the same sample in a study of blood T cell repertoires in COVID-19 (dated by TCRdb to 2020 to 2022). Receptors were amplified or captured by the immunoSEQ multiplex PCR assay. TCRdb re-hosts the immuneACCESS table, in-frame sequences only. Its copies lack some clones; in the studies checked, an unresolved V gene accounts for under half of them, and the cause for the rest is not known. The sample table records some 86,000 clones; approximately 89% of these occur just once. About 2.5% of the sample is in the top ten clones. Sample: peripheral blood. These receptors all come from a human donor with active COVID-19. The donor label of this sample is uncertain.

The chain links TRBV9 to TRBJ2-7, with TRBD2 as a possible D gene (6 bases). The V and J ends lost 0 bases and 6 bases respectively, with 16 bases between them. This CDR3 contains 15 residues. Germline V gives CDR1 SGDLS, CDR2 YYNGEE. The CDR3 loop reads CASSVGRGRGVEQYF. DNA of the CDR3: TGTGCCAGCAGCGTAGGGAGGGGTAGGGGAGTCGAGCAGTACTTC.

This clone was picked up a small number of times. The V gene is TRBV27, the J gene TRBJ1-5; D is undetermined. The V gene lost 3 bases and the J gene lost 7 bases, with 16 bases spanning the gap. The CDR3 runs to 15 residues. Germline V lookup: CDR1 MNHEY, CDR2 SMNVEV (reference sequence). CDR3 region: CASSLWATGGQPQHF. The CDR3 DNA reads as TGTGCCAGCAGTTTGTGGGCGACGGGAGGGCAGCCCCAGCATTTT.

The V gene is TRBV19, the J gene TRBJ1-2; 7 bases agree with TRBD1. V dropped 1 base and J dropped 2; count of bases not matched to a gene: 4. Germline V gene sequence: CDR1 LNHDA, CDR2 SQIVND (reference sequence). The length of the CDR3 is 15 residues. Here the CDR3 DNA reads TGTGCCAGTAGTATAGGGTCGGGACAGAACTATGGCTACACCTTC. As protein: CASSIGSGQNYGYTF. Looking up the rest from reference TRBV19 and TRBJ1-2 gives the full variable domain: DGGITQSPKYLFRKEGQNVTLSCEQNLNHDAMYWYRQDPGQGLRLIYYSQIVNDFQKGDIAEGYSVSREKKESFPLTVTSAQKNPTAFYLCASSIGSGQNYGYTFGSGTRLTVV.

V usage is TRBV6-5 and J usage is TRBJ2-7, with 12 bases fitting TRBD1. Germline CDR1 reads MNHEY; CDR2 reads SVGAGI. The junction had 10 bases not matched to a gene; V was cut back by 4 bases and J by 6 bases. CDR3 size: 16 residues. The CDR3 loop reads CASSFPGQGAGSEQYF. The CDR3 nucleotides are TGTGCCAGCAGTTTCCCGGGACAGGGGGCGGGGTCCGAGCAGTACTTC.

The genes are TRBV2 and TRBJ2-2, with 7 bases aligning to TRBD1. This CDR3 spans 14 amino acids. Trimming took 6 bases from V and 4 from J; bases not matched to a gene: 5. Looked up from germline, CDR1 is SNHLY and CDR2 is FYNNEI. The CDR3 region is CASRRDSPTGELFF. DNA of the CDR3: TGTGCCAGCAGACGGGACAGCCCCACCGGGGAGCTGTTTTTT. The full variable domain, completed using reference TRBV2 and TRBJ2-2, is EPEVTQTPSHQVTQMGQEVILRCVPISNHLYFYWYRQILGQKVEFLVSFYNNEISEKSEIFDDQFSVERPDGSNFTLKIRSTKLEDSAMYFCASRRDSPTGELFFGEGSRLTVL.

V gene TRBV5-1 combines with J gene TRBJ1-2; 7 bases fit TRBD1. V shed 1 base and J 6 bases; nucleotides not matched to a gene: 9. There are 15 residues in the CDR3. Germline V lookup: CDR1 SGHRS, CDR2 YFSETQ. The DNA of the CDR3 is TGCGCCAGCAGCTTGCAAGGGGGCTTAACAGATGGCTACACCTTC. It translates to CASSLQGGLTDGYTF.

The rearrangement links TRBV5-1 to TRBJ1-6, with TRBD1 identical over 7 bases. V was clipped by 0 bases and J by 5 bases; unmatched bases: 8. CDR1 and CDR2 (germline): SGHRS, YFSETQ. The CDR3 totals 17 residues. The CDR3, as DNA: TGCGCCAGCAGCTTGGAGTTCCGGGACAGCGATAATTCACCCCTCCACTTT. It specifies CASSLEFRDSDNSPLHF.

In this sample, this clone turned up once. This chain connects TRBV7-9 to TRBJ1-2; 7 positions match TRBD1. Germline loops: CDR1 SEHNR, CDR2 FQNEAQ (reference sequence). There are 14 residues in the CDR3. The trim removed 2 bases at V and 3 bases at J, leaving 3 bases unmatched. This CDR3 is CASSLQGEHYGYTF. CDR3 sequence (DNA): TGTGCCAGCAGCTTACAGGGGGAACACTATGGCTACACCTTC. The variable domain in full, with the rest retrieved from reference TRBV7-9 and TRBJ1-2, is DTGVSQNPRHKITKRGQNVTFRCDPISEHNRLYWYRQTLGQGPEFLTYFQNEAQLEKSRLLSDRFSAERPKGSFSTLEIQRTEQGDSAMYLCASSLQGEHYGYTFGSGTRLTVV.

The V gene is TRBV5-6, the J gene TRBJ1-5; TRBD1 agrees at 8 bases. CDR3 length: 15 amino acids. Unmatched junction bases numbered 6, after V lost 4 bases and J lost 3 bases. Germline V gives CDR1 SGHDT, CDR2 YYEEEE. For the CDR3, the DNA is TGTGCCAGCAGCCAGGGGGCATCGGACAATCAGCCCCAGCATTTT. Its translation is CASSQGASDNQPQHF.